This T cell receptor (beta chain) was sequenced in a study of blood T cell repertoires in COVID-19. The overall study: Whether acute or convalescent, the COVID-19 samples came from the United States, Italy and Spain. T cells, B-cell-depleted T cells, or PBMCs provided the cDNA or gDNA that served as material.

Categorization into cohorts depended on clinical history that participants reported. In the original processing: Amplification of reference gene primers provided the estimated nucleated cell counts. Measured with immunoSEQ multiplex PCR; TCRdb has only the in-frame clones, and not every one. Clone size and V and J calls were adopted from that table, with D and trimming inferred from the DNA. The sample includes under 200,000 clones, almost 85% seen only once; the top ten take 11%. Material: PBMCs or T cells enriched from blood (not recorded which). The source of this sequence is a man aged 50 to 60 who had recovered from COVID-19.

CDR3 loop: CASSQRSGGAIYNEQFF. DNA of the CDR3: TGTGCCAGCAGTCAGCGGAGCGGGGGGGCAATCTACAATGAGCAGTTCTTC. V gene TRBV6-6 combines with J gene TRBJ2-1; 10 bases are shared with TRBD2. CDR1 is MNHNY and CDR2 is SVGAGI in the germline V gene (reference sequence). This CDR3 region has 17 residues. The V gene end was trimmed by 5 bases and the J gene end by 3 bases; junction bases not matched to a gene: 10.